This entry describes one T cell receptor (beta chain). Germline V CDR1 and CDR2: LGHNA, YSLEER. The trim removed 3 bases at V and 5 bases at J, leaving 13 bases unmatched. There are 18 residues in the CDR3. These data originate in a study of blood T cell repertoires in COVID-19. The assay was immunoSEQ multiplex PCR, and TCRdb's table has in-frame clones only and misses some. Among over 100,000 clones, around three quarters were seen once, and the ten largest hold less than 5%. The TCR comes from a human donor in a cohort sampled during active or convalescent COVID-19. Sequences were obtained from peripheral blood. The rearrangement uses TRBV4-3 and TRBJ2-3; 11 positions agree with TRBD2. The CDR3 spells CASSQENLAGGRGDTQYF. CDR3 sequence (DNA): TGCGCCAGCAGCCAGGAAAATCTAGCGGGAGGCCGTGGAGATACGCAGTATTTT.